Below are 30 T cell receptor beta chains sequenced from a single sample in a study of cytomegalovirus exposure and HLA in healthy donors. Both 60 Vbeta primers and 13 Jbeta primers went into the PCR. The table came from immunoSEQ multiplex PCR; TCRdb's copy has only in-frame clones and leaves some out. The profile shows 150,000 to 200,000 clones, roughly four fifths of them singletons. The sample taken for sequencing was PBMCs. These TCRs come from a man aged 45-65 years in good health and CMV-seropositive.

This clone was counted a single time. This sample includes further DNA sequences coding for the same CDR3. V is TRBV28 and J is TRBJ1-2; D is perhaps TRBD1 (5 bases). The ends were cut back, 7 bases at V and 4 bases at J, with 13 bases in the middle. Germline assignment: CDR1 MDHEN and CDR2 SYDVKM. CDR3 size: 13 residues. DNA of the CDR3: TGTGCCAGCACCCCCCAGGGCTCCTATGGCTACACCTTC. Translation gives CASTPQGSYGYTF.

The J gene is TRBJ2-7, the V gene TRBV28, with TRBD2 matching 9 bases. After removal of 4 bases from V and 1 base from J, the junction contained 5 bases not matched to a gene. Germline V gene lookup returns CDR1 MDHEN and CDR2 SYDVKM. This CDR3 is built from 15 residues. In nucleotides, the CDR3 is TGTGCCAGCAGTTCCCATAGCGGGAGATCCTACGAGCAGTACTTC. This sequence encodes CASSSHSGRSYEQYF.

This clone was seen only once. V gene TRBV9 combines with J gene TRBJ2-7, with 7 positions matching TRBD1. This CDR3 comprises 13 residues. The germline gives CDR1 SGDLS, CDR2 YYNGEE. Unmatched junction bases numbered 7, after V lost 7 bases and J lost 3 bases. CDR3 DNA: TGTGCCAGCGGTGGGACAGCAGTCTACGAGCAGTACTTC. Protein sequence: CASGGTAVYEQYF.

In DNA form, the CDR3 reads TGCGCCAGCAGCTTGGGAGGCGCGGGGGGGCCCCAAGAGACCCAGTACTTC. This encodes CASSLGGAGGPQETQYF. The J gene is TRBJ2-5, the V gene TRBV5-1; the match to TRBD2 covers 9 bases. V shed 0 bases, J shed 1 base, and the junction held 7 bases outside the gene matches. CDR1 and CDR2 from the germline V gene are SGHRS and YFSETQ. CDR3 length: 17 amino acids.

The chain is built from TRBV5-6 and TRBJ1-2; D is uncertain. Germline V gene sequence: CDR1 SGHDT, CDR2 YYEEEE. The CDR3 is 13 residues long. The V end lost 4 bases, the J end lost 8 bases, and 15 bases lay between the germline ends. CDR3 protein: CASSLNGREGYTF. CDR3 DNA sequence: TGTGCCAGCAGCCTTAACGGTCGGGAAGGCTACACCTTC.

This clone was counted between two and nine times. The V call is TRBV6-1, the J call TRBJ2-1, with 8 bases matching TRBD2. J gave up 6 bases and V 4 bases, and 11 bases lay outside the gene matches. The CDR3 contains 16 residues. Germline V gene lookup returns CDR1 MNHNS and CDR2 SASEGT. CDR3 loop: CASSGWGTRNPNEQFF. CDR3 sequence (DNA): TGTGCCAGCAGTGGGTGGGGGACTAGAAATCCCAATGAGCAGTTCTTC.

This clone occurred once. The rearrangement links TRBV10-3 to TRBJ2-1; 10 bases are shared with TRBD2. The CDR3 covers 15 residues. V gave up 3 bases and J gave up 6 bases; unmatched junction bases: 5. The germline CDR1 and CDR2 sequences are ENHRY and SYGVKD. CDR3 sequence (DNA): TGTGCCATCAGTGAAAGCGGGGGGGCCGGCAATGAGCAGTTCTTC. As protein: CAISESGGAGNEQFF.

This clone was picked up one time. This chain uses TRBV19 with TRBJ1-2; TRBD1 aligns across 7 bases. Losses at the gene ends were 5 bases for V and 2 bases for J; bases not matched to a gene: 8. Germline values: CDR1 LNHDA, CDR2 SQIVND (reference sequence). The length of the CDR3 is 15 residues. The chain's CDR3 is CASSPRAGGNYGYTF. Written as DNA, the CDR3 is TGTGCCAGTAGTCCTCGGGCAGGGGGAAACTATGGCTACACCTTC.

This clone turned up a few times. The chain links TRBV19 to TRBJ1-6, with D unresolved. From germline, CDR1 is LNHDA and CDR2 SQIVND (reference sequence). This CDR3 spans 16 amino acids. V gave up 5 bases and J gave up 10 bases, with 21 bases separating them. CDR3 loop: CASSPTGGAIHSPLHF. The CDR3 region has the DNA TGTGCCAGTAGTCCCACTGGAGGCGCCATCCACTCACCCCTCCACTTT.

This clone is medium-sized. The chain couples TRBV27 to TRBJ1-2, with D possibly being TRBD1 (6 bases). The CDR3 loop spans 14 amino acids. Germline CDR1 and CDR2: MNHEY and SMNVEV (reference sequence). V was clipped by 2 bases and J by 1 base, with 8 bases between them. CDR3 region: CASSLRGNNYGYTF. The CDR3 region has the DNA TGTGCCAGCAGTTTAAGGGGGAATAACTATGGCTACACCTTC.

In this sample, this clone turned up once. This chain uses TRBV6-4 with TRBJ2-1; 10 bases agree with TRBD2. Germline V lookup: CDR1 MRHNA, CDR2 SNTAGT. The V segment lost 0 bases and the J segment 4 bases; nucleotides outside the gene matches: 6. The CDR3 totals 17 residues. The CDR3 reads CASSDSSGRSNYNEQFF. The CDR3 DNA sequence: TGTGCCAGCAGTGACTCTAGCGGGAGGTCCAATTACAATGAGCAGTTCTTC.

The gene calls are TRBV5-1 and TRBJ2-7, with 7 positions matching TRBD2. The CDR3 is made up of 17 amino acids. J lost 4 bases, V lost 0 bases, and 13 bases had no gene match. CDR1 is SGHRS and CDR2 is YFSETQ in the germline V gene. The CDR3 DNA reads as TGCGCCAGCAGCTTGGCCTCCTCCGGGACTACCGCTTACGAGCAGTACTTC. Translation gives CASSLASSGTTAYEQYF. The variable domain in full, completed from reference TRBV5-1 and TRBJ2-7, reads KAGVTQTPRYLIKTRGQQVTLSCSPISGHRSVSWYQQTPGQGLQFLFEYFSETQRNKGNFPGRFSGRQFSNSRSEMNVSTLELGDSALYLCASSLASSGTTAYEQYFGPGTRLTVT.

This clone was observed a single time. The rearrangement joins TRBV6-1 to TRBJ2-7; 7 bases match TRBD1. This CDR3 has 14 residues. Trimming took 7 bases from V and 3 from J; bases not matched to a gene: 9. From germline, CDR1 is MNHNS and CDR2 SASEGT. The CDR3 loop reads CASNRGQSLYEQYF. For the CDR3, the DNA is TGTGCCAGCAATCGGGGACAGTCCCTCTACGAGCAGTACTTC.

The V call is TRBV21-1, the J call TRBJ2-7; the table's D gene call, TRBD1, was not cross checked with the DNA. TRBV21-1 is tagged as a pseudogene. The CDR3 spans 18 residues. CDR3 in amino acids: CASSPQRRQLHSSYEQYF. The CDR3 DNA reads TGTGCCAGCAGCCCACAAAGAAGACAGCTTCATAGCTCCTACGAGCAGTACTTC.

The rearrangement joins TRBV9 to TRBJ1-5; 7 bases agree with TRBD1. V gave up 1 base and J gave up 4 bases; unmatched junction bases: 5. CDR1 is SGDLS, CDR2 YYNGEE, per germline. CDR3 size: 15 residues. The CDR3 nucleotides read TGTGCCAGCAGCGTAAGACAGGGCACAAATCAGCCCCAGCATTTT. This gives the protein CASSVRQGTNQPQHF.

The chain links TRBV18 to TRBJ2-4, with D unresolved. The CDR3 runs 15 residues. Trimming stripped 2 bases from V and 0 bases from J, with 8 bases between. Per germline, CDR1 KGHSH and CDR2 LQKENI. The CDR3 spells CASSPGEIAKNIQYF. The DNA for the CDR3 is TGTGCCAGCTCACCAGGAGAAATAGCCAAAAACATTCAGTACTTC.

The V gene is TRBV9, the J gene TRBJ2-2, with D perhaps matching TRBD2 (6 bases). The germline V and J ends were trimmed by 1 base and 4 bases, with 11 bases remaining between them. CDR1 and CDR2 from the germline V gene are SGDLS and YYNGEE. CDR3 length: 15 residues. CDR3 nucleotides: TGTGCCAGCAGCGTAACGGGAGTCGGCACCGGGGAGCTGTTTTTT. This sequence encodes CASSVTGVGTGELFF.

The gene calls are TRBV9 and TRBJ2-1; 11 bases line up with TRBD2. CDR1 and CDR2 (germline): SGDLS, YYNGEE. The length of the CDR3 is 18 residues. The J segment lost 5 bases and the V segment lost 4 bases, leaving 14 bases of the junction unmatched. CDR3 nucleotides: TGTGCCAGCAGCCACCCTTTTAGCGGGGGGGCCGCGAACAATGAGCAGTTCTTC. The encoded protein is CASSHPFSGGAANNEQFF.

This CDR3 reads CASTTPGGPNTEAFF. In DNA, the CDR3 is TGTGCCAGCACTACCCCAGGAGGACCGAACACTGAAGCTTTCTTT. The chain uses TRBV6-5 and TRBJ1-1; D is undetermined. The ends were cut back, 7 bases at V and 1 base at J, with 16 bases in the middle. The CDR3 is made up of 15 amino acids. Germline V gives CDR1 MNHEY, CDR2 SVGAGI.

The V gene is TRBV30, the J gene TRBJ1-2; 7 bases match TRBD1. Germline V gene lookup returns CDR1 GTSNPN and CDR2 SVGIG (reference sequence). CDR3 length equals 14 residues. The V and J ends lost 2 bases and 6 bases, in that order; junction bases with no gene match: 9. Written as DNA, the CDR3 is TGTGCCTGGAGTTTTAATCACAGGGGTGATGGCTACACCTTC. Translated: CAWSFNHRGDGYTF.

V gene TRBV6-6 combines with J gene TRBJ1-3; no reliable D call. Germline assignment: CDR1 MNHNY and CDR2 SVGAGI (reference sequence). The V and J ends lost 3 bases and 0 bases respectively, with 9 bases between them. The CDR3 contains 15 residues. This CDR3 reads CASSYATSSGNTIYF. CDR3 bases: TGTGCCAGCAGTTATGCCACGAGCTCTGGAAACACCATATATTTT.

This clone was found once. Other DNA sequences from this sample encode an identical CDR3 as well. The chain carries TRBV7-9 and TRBJ2-7; 13 bases are shared with TRBD2. Germline CDR1 reads SEHNR; CDR2 reads FQNEAQ (reference sequence). The length of the CDR3 is 15 residues. V was pared by 1 base and J by 6 bases, with 3 bases of the junction left unmatched. The CDR3 DNA reads as TGTGCCAGCAGCTTAGTTGGACTAGCGGGAGTCGAGCAGTACTTC. Residues: CASSLVGLAGVEQYF.

The rearrangement links TRBV28 to TRBJ2-5; 8 bases map to TRBD1. Germline lookup yields CDR1 MDHEN and CDR2 SYDVKM. The CDR3 has 15 amino acids. The V gene end was trimmed by 5 bases and the J gene end by 4 bases; junction bases not matched to a gene: 9. The CDR3 loop is CASSPQTGGGETQYF. CDR3 nucleotide sequence: TGTGCCAGCAGTCCCCAAACAGGGGGAGGAGAGACCCAGTACTTC. The complete variable domain, with remaining parts taken from reference TRBV28 and TRBJ2-5, reads DVKVTQSSRYLVKRTGEKVFLECVQDMDHENMFWYRQDPGLGLRLIYFSYDVKMKEKGDIPEGYSVSREKKERFSLILESASTNQTSMYLCASSPQTGGGETQYFGPGTRLLVL.

The chain carries TRBV9 and TRBJ2-1; 8 bases fit TRBD1. This CDR3 is built from 15 residues. Germline assignment: CDR1 SGDLS and CDR2 YYNGEE. Trimming at V came to 2 bases and at J to 7 bases, leaving 8 bases not matched to a gene. The CDR3 coding sequence is TGTGCCAGCAGCGTCGACAGGGGAGTATGGAATGAGCAGTTCTTC. Translation gives CASSVDRGVWNEQFF.

The rearrangement joins TRBV10-1 to TRBJ2-1, with D perhaps matching TRBD2 (5 bases). The CDR3 is 11 amino acids. The germline V and J ends were trimmed by 5 bases and 7 bases, with 6 bases remaining between them. Germline values: CDR1 WNHNN, CDR2 SYGVQD (reference sequence). The CDR3 sequence is CASSSGNEQFF. The CDR3 DNA reads as TGCGCCAGCAGTTCGGGAAATGAGCAGTTCTTC.

This chain links TRBV7-9 with TRBJ2-7, with unresolved D. The CDR3 consists of 16 residues. In germline, CDR1 is SEHNR, CDR2 FQNEAQ (reference sequence). V was shortened by 4 bases and J by 0 bases, with 16 bases between the two germline ends. The CDR3 sequence is CASSSHLRSLSYEQYF. The CDR3, as DNA: TGTGCCAGCAGCTCTCACCTTCGGTCCCTCTCCTACGAGCAGTACTTC.

The J gene is TRBJ2-5, the V gene TRBV6-6, with 10 nucleotides matching TRBD1. Losses at the gene ends were 11 bases for V and 5 bases for J; bases not matched to a gene: 8. The CDR3 is 13 residues long. Germline V gene lookup returns CDR1 MNHNY and CDR2 SVGAGI (reference sequence). CDR3 nucleotides: TGTGCCGGCTCGAGGGGACAGGGGGAGACCCAGTACTTC. Amino acids: CAGSRGQGETQYF.

V gene TRBV5-6 combines with J gene TRBJ1-5, with a weak D call TRBD1 (5 bases). V was clipped by 4 bases and J by 0 bases, with 14 bases between them. CDR1 and CDR2 from the germline V gene are SGHDT and YYEEEE. This CDR3 has 16 residues. The CDR3 here is CASSSLQGNSNQPQHF. The CDR3 DNA sequence: TGTGCCAGCAGCAGCCTCCAGGGTAATAGCAATCAGCCCCAGCATTTT.

V gene TRBV7-9 combines with J gene TRBJ2-7; 8 positions agree with TRBD1. The CDR3 has 13 residues. J lost 8 bases, V lost 1 base, and 4 bases had no gene match. Germline V gene lookup returns CDR1 SEHNR and CDR2 FQNEAQ (reference sequence). The CDR3 protein is CASSLGTGIKQYF. CDR3 nucleotides: TGTGCCAGCAGCTTAGGGACAGGGATCAAGCAGTACTTC. Combining the CDR3 with reference TRBV7-9 and TRBJ2-7 gives the whole variable domain DTGVSQNPRHKITKRGQNVTFRCDPISEHNRLYWYRQTLGQGPEFLTYFQNEAQLEKSRLLSDRFSAERPKGSFSTLEIQRTEQGDSAMYLCASSLGTGIKQYFGPGTRLTVT.

The chain links TRBV6-5 to TRBJ2-1, with D possibly TRBD1 on 6 matching bases. Germline CDR1 is MNHEY and CDR2 is SVGAGI. V was cut by 3 bases and J by 6 bases, with 15 bases left in between. CDR3 size: 15 residues. The CDR3 DNA sequence: TGTGCCAGCAGTTATCGGGGCAGGGGAATCAATGAGCAGTTCTTC. It specifies CASSYRGRGINEQFF.